The 10 T cell receptor beta chains in this list originate from one sample, sequenced in a study of blood T cell repertoires in COVID-19. TCRdb's copy holds only in-frame clones and misses some; the assay was immunoSEQ multiplex PCR. The sample holds around 53,000 clones, about 76% seen once. Sequencing was performed on peripheral blood. Receptors originate from a man in his fifties with active or convalescent COVID-19.

This chain uses TRBV9 with TRBJ2-2; 8 bases map to TRBD2. The CDR3 is 18 residues long. Per germline, CDR1 SGDLS and CDR2 YYNGEE. The J segment lost 4 bases and the V segment lost 3 bases, leaving 14 bases of the junction unmatched. The CDR3 nucleotides read TGTGCCAGCAGCGCGCGGGGGGCCAAATCGGAAAGCACCGGGGAGCTGTTTTTT. Translated, it gives CASSARGAKSESTGELFF.

J is TRBJ1-5 and V is TRBV21-1; the table assigns TRBD1, which was not confirmed against the DNA. TRBV21-1 is a listed pseudogene. The CDR3 runs 14 residues. CDR3 nucleotides: TGTGCCAGCAGCGTGGACAGCGACAATCAGCCCCAGCATTTT. Its translation: CASSVDSDNQPQHF.

This clone was observed at least ten times. The CDR3 reads CASSLAGSGELFF. DNA of the CDR3: TGTGCCAGCAGCTTAGCCGGTTCCGGGGAGCTGTTTTTT. The V gene is TRBV7-9, the J gene TRBJ2-2; D not resolved. This CDR3 is built from 13 residues. The V gene lost 0 bases and the J gene lost 6 bases, with 5 bases spanning the gap. Germline values: CDR1 SEHNR, CDR2 FQNEAQ (reference sequence). Together with reference TRBV7-9 and TRBJ2-2, the CDR3 gives the full variable domain: DTGVSQNPRHKITKRGQNVTFRCDPISEHNRLYWYRQTLGQGPEFLTYFQNEAQLEKSRLLSDRFSAERPKGSFSTLEIQRTEQGDSAMYLCASSLAGSGELFFGEGSRLTVL.

This chain links TRBV6-4 with TRBJ2-1, with 9 bases fitting TRBD1. This CDR3 has 14 residues. V lost 5 bases, J lost 8 bases, and 7 bases stayed unmatched. Germline V gene lookup returns CDR1 MRHNA and CDR2 SNTAGT. The CDR3 nucleotides are TGTGCCAGCAGTCGGGACAGGGAGTTCGATGAGCAGTTCTTC. The encoded protein is CASSRDREFDEQFF.

This rearrangement joins TRBV18 to TRBJ1-1; 11 bases agree with TRBD1. CDR1 KGHSH and CDR2 LQKENI come from the germline V gene. The CDR3 totals 14 residues. Trimming took 4 bases from V and 4 from J; bases not matched to a gene: 2. In DNA, the CDR3 is TGTGCCAGCTCACGCGGACAGGGGGCCACTGAAGCTTTCTTT. Its protein is CASSRGQGATEAFF.

This chain joins TRBV10-2 and TRBJ2-7, with no clear D. This CDR3 is 12 amino acids long. Germline CDR1 reads WSHSY; CDR2 reads SAAADI. V lost 3 bases to trimming and J lost 2 bases, with 5 bases between them. CDR3 in amino acids: CASSDATYEQYF. The CDR3 region has the DNA TGCGCCAGCAGTGACGCGACCTACGAGCAGTACTTC.

The chain couples TRBV4-1 to TRBJ1-1; no reliable D call. Looked up from germline, CDR1 is MGHRA and CDR2 is YSYEKL. Trimming took 2 bases from V and 6 from J, leaving 13 bases between them. This CDR3 is built from 14 residues. The CDR3: CASSQSGDWAEAFF. CDR3 bases: TGCGCCAGCAGCCAATCCGGGGATTGGGCTGAAGCTTTCTTT.

V and J are TRBV5-1 and TRBJ2-1, with TRBD2 matching over 9 bases. CDR3 length: 17 amino acids. Per germline, CDR1 SGHRS and CDR2 YFSETQ. After removal of 0 bases from V and 4 bases from J, the junction contained 8 bases not matched to a gene. CDR3 in DNA: TGCGCCAGCAGCTTGGCCGAGTTCCTAGCGGGATACAATGAGCAGTTCTTC. It encodes CASSLAEFLAGYNEQFF.

The J gene is TRBJ1-4, the V gene TRBV18; 8 bases agree with TRBD1. This CDR3 spans 15 amino acids. The V gene's germline CDR1 is KGHSH and CDR2 LQKENI. With V trimmed by 5 bases and J by 7 bases, 9 bases remained unmatched. The CDR3 is CASSVTGAGGEKLFF. CDR3 in DNA: TGTGCCAGCTCAGTGACAGGGGCCGGCGGTGAAAAACTGTTTTTT. Variable domain in full (rest from reference TRBV18 and TRBJ1-4): NAGVMQNPRHLVRRRGQEARLRCSPMKGHSHVYWYRQLPEEGLKFMVYLQKENIIDESGMPKERFSAEFPKEGPSILRIQQVVRGDSAAYFCASSVTGAGGEKLFFGSGTQLSVL.

The chain links TRBV19 to TRBJ1-3; tentatively, D is TRBD1 (5 bases). The germline V and J ends were trimmed by 5 bases and 1 base, with 12 bases remaining between them. The CDR3 extends over 15 amino acids. Germline V gene sequence: CDR1 LNHDA, CDR2 SQIVND (reference sequence). The CDR3 DNA sequence: TGTGCCAGTAGTGCCACAGGTCCGTCTGGAAACACCATATATTTT. It yields the protein CASSATGPSGNTIYF.